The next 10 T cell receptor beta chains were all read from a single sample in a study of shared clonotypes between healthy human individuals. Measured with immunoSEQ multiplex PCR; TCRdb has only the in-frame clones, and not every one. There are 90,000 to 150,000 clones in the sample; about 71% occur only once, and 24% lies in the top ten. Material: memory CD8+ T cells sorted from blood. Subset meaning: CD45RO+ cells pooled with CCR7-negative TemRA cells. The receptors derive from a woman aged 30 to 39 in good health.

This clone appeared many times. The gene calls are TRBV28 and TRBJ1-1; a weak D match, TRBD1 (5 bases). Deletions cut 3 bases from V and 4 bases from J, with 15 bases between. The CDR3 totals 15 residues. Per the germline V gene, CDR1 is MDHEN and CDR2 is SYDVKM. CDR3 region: CASSFRVSGITEAFF. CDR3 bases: TGTGCCAGCAGTTTCAGGGTCTCGGGAATCACTGAAGCTTTCTTT.

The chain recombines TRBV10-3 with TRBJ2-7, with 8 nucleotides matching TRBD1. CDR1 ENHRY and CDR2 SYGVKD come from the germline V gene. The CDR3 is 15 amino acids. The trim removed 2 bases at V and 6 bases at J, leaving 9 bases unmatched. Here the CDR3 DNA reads TGTGCCATCAGTGAGAACAGGGGGAGTGCAGGCGAGCAGTACTTC. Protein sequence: CAISENRGSAGEQYF.

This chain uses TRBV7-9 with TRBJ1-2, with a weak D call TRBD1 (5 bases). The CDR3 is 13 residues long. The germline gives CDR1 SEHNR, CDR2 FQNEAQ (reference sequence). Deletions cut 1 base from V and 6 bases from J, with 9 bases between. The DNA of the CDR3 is TGTGCCAGCAGCTTAGTCGCACAGGATGGCTACACCTTC. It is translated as CASSLVAQDGYTF. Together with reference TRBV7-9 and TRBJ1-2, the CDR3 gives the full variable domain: DTGVSQNPRHKITKRGQNVTFRCDPISEHNRLYWYRQTLGQGPEFLTYFQNEAQLEKSRLLSDRFSAERPKGSFSTLEIQRTEQGDSAMYLCASSLVAQDGYTFGSGTRLTVV.

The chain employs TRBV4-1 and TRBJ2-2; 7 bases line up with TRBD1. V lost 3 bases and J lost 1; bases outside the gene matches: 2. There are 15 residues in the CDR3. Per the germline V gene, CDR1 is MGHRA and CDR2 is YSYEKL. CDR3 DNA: TGCGCCAGCAGCCACTGGACAGGGAACACCGGGGAGCTGTTTTTT. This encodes CASSHWTGNTGELFF.

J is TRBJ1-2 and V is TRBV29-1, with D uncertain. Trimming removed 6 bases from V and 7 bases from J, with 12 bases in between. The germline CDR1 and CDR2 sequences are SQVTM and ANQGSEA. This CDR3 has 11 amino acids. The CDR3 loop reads CSVQIAGGYTF. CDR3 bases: TGCAGCGTCCAAATCGCGGGTGGCTACACCTTC.

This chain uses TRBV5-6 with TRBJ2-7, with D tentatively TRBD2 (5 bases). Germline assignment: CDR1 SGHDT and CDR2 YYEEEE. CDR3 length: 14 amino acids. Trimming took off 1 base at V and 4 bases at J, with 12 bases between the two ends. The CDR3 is CASSLSGIRYEQYF. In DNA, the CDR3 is TGTGCCAGCAGCTTGTCGGGAATTCGGTACGAGCAGTACTTC.

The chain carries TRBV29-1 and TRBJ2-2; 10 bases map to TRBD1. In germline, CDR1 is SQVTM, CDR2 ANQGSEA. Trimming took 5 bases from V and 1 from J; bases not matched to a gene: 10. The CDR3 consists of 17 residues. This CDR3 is CSVRPGTGDQNTGELFF. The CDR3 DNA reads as TGCAGCGTTCGACCCGGGACAGGGGACCAGAACACCGGGGAGCTGTTTTTT.

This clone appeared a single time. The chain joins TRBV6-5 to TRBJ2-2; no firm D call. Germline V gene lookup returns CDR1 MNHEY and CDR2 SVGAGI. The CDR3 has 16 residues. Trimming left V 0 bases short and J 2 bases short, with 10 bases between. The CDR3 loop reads CASSYSMGSNTGELFF. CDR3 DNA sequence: TGTGCCAGCAGTTACTCGATGGGTTCTAACACCGGGGAGCTGTTTTTT.

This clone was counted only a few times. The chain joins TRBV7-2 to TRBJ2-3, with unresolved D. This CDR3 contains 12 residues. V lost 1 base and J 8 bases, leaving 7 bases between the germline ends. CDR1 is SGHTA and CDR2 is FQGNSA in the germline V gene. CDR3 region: CASSLGDGTQYF. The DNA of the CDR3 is TGTGCCAGCAGCTTAGGAGACGGTACGCAGTATTTT. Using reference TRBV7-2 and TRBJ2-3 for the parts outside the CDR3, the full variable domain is GAGVSQSPSNKVTEKGKDVELRCDPISGHTALYWYRQSLGQGLEFLIYFQGNSAPDKSGLPSDRFSAERTGGSVSTLTIQRTQQEDSAVYLCASSLGDGTQYFGPGTRLTVL.

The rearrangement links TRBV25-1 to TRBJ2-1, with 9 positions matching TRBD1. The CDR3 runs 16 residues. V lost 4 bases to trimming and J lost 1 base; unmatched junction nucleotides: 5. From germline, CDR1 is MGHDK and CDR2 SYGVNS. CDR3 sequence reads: CASSAPGTGSYNEQFF. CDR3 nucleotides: TGTGCCAGCAGTGCCCCCGGGACAGGGTCCTACAATGAGCAGTTCTTC.